The sequence of this T cell receptor beta chain was determined in a study of T cell responses to AZD1222 COVID-19 vaccine. In the study overall: The analysis combined second doses at about 4 or about 12 weeks.

Some clones are missing from TCRdb's copy, which holds only in-frame ones; the method was immunoSEQ multiplex PCR. The data hold around 100,000 clones, with 80% to 90% observed a single time. Worth noting for this clone: Its antigen is as yet unknown.

Findings and limits, study-wide: Repertoires in all cases were sampled only once the peak T cell response had passed. Spike-specific TCR breadth and depth both grew after two AZD1222 doses.

With 1 base clipped from V and 8 bases from J, the junction kept 7 bases outside the gene matches. CDR3 length: 14 amino acids. Germline-derived CDR1 and CDR2 are SGHTA and FQGNSA. This sequence joins TRBV7-2 and TRBJ1-1, with TRBD1 matching over 7 bases. The receptor was derived from an adult in good health. This specimen consisted of peripheral blood, obtained on day 0 of AZD1222 vaccination. In nucleotides, the CDR3 is TGTGCCAGCAGCTTAGTCCCGGGACAGCGAGAAGCTTTCTTT. Residues: CASSLVPGQREAFF.